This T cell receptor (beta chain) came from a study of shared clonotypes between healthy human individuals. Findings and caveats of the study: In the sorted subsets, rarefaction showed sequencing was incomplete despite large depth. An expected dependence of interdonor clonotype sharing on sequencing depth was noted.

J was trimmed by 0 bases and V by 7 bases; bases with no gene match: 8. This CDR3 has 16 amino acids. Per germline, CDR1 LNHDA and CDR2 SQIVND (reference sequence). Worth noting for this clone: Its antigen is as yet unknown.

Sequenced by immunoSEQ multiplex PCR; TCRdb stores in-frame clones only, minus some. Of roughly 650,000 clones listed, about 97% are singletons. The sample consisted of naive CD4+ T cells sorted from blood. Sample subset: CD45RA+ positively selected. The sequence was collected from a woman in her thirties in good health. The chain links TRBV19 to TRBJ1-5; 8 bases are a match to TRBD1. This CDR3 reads CASKTPGQGSNQPQHF. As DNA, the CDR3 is TGTGCCAGTAAAACTCCTGGACAGGGTAGCAATCAGCCCCAGCATTTT.